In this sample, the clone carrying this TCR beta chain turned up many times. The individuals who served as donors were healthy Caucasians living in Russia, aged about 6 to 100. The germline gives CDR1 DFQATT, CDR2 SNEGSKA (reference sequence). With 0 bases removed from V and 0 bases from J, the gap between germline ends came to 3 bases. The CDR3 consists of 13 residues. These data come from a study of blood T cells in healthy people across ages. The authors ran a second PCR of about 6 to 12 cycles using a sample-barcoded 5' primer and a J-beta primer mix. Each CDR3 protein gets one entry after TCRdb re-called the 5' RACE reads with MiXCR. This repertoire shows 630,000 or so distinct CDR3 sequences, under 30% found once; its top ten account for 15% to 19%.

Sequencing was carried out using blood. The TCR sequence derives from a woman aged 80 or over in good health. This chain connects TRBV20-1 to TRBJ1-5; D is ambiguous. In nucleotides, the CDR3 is TGCAGTGCTAGAGAAAATAGCAATCAGCCCCAGCATTTT. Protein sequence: CSARENSNQPQHF.